The source of this TCR beta chain is a study of siplizumab effects on memory and regulatory T cells. Using immunoSEQ multiplex PCR, the repertoire was profiled, and TCRdb retains in-frame clones only, with some absent. The sample holds 85,000 or so clones, approximately 95% seen once. The V end was cut by 0 bases, the J end by 1 base, with 15 bases between. Germline-derived CDR1 and CDR2 are KGHSH and LQKENI. The CDR3 has 17 residues. Findings and limits, study-wide: Unstimulated naive T cells seemed to show more diversity than memory cells did, and they also seemed to be among the major contributors to the alloresponse. The authors could not assign a naive or memory phenotype to roughly 80-96% of proliferating CD4+ or CD8+ clones. Proliferating siplizumab-culture Treg suppressive function went unconfirmed. Mappable alloreactive CD4+ clones came from Treg cells around three quarters of the time on average with siplizumab, against 25% to 30% in controls.

As concerns this clone: Its antigen remains unidentified.

Material for sequencing was CD8+ T cells sorted from blood. V usage is TRBV18 and J usage is TRBJ1-1; D is perhaps TRBD1 (6 bases). This receptor was identified in a human donor in good health. The CDR3 bases are TGTGCCAGCTCACCACCGTTGGGGGCGGTCGAGAACACTGAAGCTTTCTTT. Amino acid sequence: CASSPPLGAVENTEAFF.